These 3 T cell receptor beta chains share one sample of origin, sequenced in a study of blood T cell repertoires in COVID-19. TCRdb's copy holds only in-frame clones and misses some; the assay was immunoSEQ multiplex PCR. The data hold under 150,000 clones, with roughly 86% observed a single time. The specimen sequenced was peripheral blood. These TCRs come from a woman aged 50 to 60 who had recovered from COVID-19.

The CDR3 DNA follows: TGTGCCAGCAGGAGTACCGGCGGGAATAATTCACCCCTCCACTTT. It is translated as CASRSTGGNNSPLHF. The chain links TRBV2 to TRBJ1-6; D gene unclear. Germline loops: CDR1 SNHLY, CDR2 FYNNEI. CDR3 length: 15 amino acids. Between the trimmed V and J ends, which lost 6 bases and 5 bases, there was a span of 14 bases.

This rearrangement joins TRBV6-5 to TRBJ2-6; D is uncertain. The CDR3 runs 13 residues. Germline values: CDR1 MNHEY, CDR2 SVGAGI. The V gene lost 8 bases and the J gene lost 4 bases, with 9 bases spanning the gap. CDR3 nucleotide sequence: TGTGCCAGCTCGGTGCCCGGGGCCAACGTCCTGACTTTC. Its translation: CASSVPGANVLTF.

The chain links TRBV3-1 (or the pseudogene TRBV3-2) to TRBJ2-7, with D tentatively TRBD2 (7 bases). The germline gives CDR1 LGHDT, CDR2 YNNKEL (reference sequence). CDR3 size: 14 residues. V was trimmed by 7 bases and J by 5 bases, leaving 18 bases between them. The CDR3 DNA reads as TGTGCCAGCACCTTGGCGGGGGCTGGCAACGAGCAGTACTTC. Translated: CASTLAGAGNEQYF.